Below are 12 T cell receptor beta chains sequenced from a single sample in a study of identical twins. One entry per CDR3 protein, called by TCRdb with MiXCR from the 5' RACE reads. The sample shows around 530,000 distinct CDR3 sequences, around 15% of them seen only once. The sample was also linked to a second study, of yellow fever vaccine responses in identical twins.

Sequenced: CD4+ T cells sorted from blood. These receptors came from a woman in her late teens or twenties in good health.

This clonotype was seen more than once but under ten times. In nucleotides, the CDR3 is TGTGCCAGCAGGAGAGCGGGAGAACTCCTAACCGGGGAGCTGTTTTTT. It is translated as CASRRAGELLTGELFF. The rearrangement joins TRBV28 to TRBJ2-2; 8 nucleotides agree with TRBD2. V trimming: 6 bases; J trimming: 5 bases; junction bases outside the gene matches: 11. The CDR3 loop spans 16 amino acids. Looked up from germline, CDR1 is MDHEN and CDR2 is SYDVKM.

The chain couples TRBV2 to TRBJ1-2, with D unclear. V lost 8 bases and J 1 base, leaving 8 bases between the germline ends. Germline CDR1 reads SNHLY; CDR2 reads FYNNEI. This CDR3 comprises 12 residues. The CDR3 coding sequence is TGTGCCAGCCGGCAGGTTAACTATGGCTACACCTTC. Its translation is CASRQVNYGYTF.

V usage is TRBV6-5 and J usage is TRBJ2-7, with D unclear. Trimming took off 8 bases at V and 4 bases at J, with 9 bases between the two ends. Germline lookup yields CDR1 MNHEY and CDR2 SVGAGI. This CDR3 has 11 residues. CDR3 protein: CASARIYEQYF. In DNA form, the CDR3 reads TGTGCCAGCGCCCGGATTTACGAGCAGTACTTC.

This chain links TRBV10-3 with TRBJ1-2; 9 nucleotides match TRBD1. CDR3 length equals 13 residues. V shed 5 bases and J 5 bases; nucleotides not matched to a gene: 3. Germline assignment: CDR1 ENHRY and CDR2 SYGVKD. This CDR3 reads CAISPGTGYGYTF. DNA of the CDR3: TGTGCCATCAGTCCCGGGACAGGGTATGGCTACACCTTC.

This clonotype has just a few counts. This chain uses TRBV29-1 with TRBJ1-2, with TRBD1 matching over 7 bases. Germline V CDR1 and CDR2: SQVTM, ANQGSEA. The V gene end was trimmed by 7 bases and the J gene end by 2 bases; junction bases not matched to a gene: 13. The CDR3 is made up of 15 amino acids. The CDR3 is CSAKTLQGLNYGYTF. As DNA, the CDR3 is TGCAGCGCCAAGACTTTACAGGGGTTGAACTATGGCTACACCTTC.

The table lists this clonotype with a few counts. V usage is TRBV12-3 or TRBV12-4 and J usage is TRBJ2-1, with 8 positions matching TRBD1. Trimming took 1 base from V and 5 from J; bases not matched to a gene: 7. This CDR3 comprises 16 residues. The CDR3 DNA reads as TGTGCCAGCAGTTTAGGCAGTCAGGGGGCCCACAATGAGCAGTTCTTC. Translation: CASSLGSQGAHNEQFF.

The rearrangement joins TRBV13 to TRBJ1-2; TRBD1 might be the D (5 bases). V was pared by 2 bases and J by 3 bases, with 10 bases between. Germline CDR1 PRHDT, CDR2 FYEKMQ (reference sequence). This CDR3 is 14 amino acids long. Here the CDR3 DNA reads TGTGCCAGCAGCTTAAGGCAGGGAGACTATGGCTACACCTTC. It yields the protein CASSLRQGDYGYTF.

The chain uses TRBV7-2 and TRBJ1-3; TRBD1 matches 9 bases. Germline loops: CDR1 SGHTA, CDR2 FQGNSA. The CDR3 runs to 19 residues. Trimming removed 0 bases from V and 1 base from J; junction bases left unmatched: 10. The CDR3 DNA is TGTGCCAGCAGCTTAGCGCCGGGGACAGGGTATCTTTCTGGAAACACCATATATTTT. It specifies CASSLAPGTGYLSGNTIYF. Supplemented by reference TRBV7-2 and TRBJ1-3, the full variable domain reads GAGVSQSPSNKVTEKGKDVELRCDPISGHTALYWYRQSLGQGLEFLIYFQGNSAPDKSGLPSDRFSAERTGGSVSTLTIQRTQQEDSAVYLCASSLAPGTGYLSGNTIYFGEGSWLTVV.

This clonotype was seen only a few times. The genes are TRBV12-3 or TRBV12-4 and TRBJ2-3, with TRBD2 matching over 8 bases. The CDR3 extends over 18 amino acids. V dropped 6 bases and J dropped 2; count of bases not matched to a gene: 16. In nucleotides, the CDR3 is TGTGCCAGCAGGCGACTAGCGTTAACACTCCCTCTCACAGATACGCAGTATTTT. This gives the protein CASRRLALTLPLTDTQYF.

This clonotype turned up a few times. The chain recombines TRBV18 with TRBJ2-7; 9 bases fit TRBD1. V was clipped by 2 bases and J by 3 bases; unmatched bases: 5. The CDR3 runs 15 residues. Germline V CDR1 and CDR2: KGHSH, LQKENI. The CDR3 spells CASSPFPTGGYEQYF. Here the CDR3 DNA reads TGTGCCAGCTCACCATTCCCGACAGGGGGCTACGAGCAGTACTTC.

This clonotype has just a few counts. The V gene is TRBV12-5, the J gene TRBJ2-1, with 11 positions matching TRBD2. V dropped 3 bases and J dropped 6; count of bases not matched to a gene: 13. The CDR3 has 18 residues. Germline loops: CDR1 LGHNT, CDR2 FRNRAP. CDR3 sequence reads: CASGFFPSTSGGPNEQFF. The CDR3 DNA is TGTGCTAGTGGTTTCTTCCCTTCAACTAGCGGGGGCCCCAATGAGCAGTTCTTC. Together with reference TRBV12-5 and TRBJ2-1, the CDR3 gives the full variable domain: DARVTQTPRHKVTEMGQEVTMRCQPILGHNTVFWYRQTMMQGLELLAYFRNRAPLDDSGMPKDRFSAEMPDATLATLKIQPSEPRDSAVYFCASGFFPSTSGGPNEQFFGPGTRLTVL.

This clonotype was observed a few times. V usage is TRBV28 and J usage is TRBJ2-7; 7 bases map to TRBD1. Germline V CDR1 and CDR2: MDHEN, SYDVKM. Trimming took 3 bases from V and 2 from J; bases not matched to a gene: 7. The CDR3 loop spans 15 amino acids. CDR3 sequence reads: CASSFDRDLTYEQYF. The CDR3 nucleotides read TGTGCCAGCAGTTTCGACAGGGACCTTACCTACGAGCAGTACTTC.